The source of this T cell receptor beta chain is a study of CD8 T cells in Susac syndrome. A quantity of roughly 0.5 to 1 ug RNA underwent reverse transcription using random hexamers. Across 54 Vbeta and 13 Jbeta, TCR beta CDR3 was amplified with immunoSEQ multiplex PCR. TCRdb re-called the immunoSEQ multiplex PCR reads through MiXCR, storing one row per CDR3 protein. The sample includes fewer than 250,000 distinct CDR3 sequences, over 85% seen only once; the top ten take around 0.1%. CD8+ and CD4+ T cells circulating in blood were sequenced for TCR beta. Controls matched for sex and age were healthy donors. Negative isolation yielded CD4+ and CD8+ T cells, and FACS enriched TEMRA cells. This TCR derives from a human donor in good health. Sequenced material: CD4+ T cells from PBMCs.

The CDR3 coding sequence is TGCGCCAGCAGCGCGCACGTGTCGGGCACCGGGGAGCTGTTTTTT. Its translation: CASSAHVSGTGELFF. The chain couples TRBV5-1 to TRBJ2-2, with D unresolved. V lost 4 bases and J lost 4, with 14 bases in between. This CDR3 region has 15 residues. Per germline, CDR1 SGHRS and CDR2 YFSETQ.